Listed below are T cell receptor beta chains from one sample, sequenced in a study of T cells in Graves' hyperthyroidism and ophthalmopathy. Each CDR3 protein is one row after TCRdb ran MiXCR on the multiplex PCR reads. The repertoire holds a few hundred thousand distinct CDR3 sequences, 46% seen once, with about 45% in the top ten. The sample consisted of peripheral blood or thyroid tissue (not recorded which). These receptors were obtained from an adult woman with Graves' disease, either hyperthyroidism or ophthalmopathy (not recorded which). CDR3s leave out the opening cysteine and the closing phenylalanine or tryptophan. D genes are given only for firm matches. Expanded clones get a size class; other rows say once, few or many, or leave the size out.

clone size | V gene | D gene | CDR3 protein
few | TRBV2 | - | ASNRFNSPLH
few | TRBV6-5 | - | ASSYSLGPGGYGYT
- | TRBV7-3 | - | ASSSPFQGELVAF
once | TRBV15 | - | ATSPRDDGYT
- | TRBV5-5 | TRBD2 | ASSPGLVKETQY
- | TRBV29-1 | TRBD2 | SVEGLAGYYEQY
many | TRBV5-1 | - | ASSRNREYNSPLH
- | TRBV28 | TRBD1 | ASWTGWRNTIY
many | TRBV9 | - | ASSPMVANYGYT
- | TRBV25-1 | - | ACSAEPGPANYGYT
- | TRBV3-1 | - | ASSQSPNTGELF
- | TRBV24-1 | - | ATSEAAGREQF
- | TRBV7-2 | TRBD1 | ASSPTGQLYGYT
few | TRBV9 | TRBD1 | ASSGRQGLGYGYT
few | TRBV15 | - | ATSSLANTGELF
many | TRBV20-1 | TRBD2 | SAREGRGGSQETQY
- | TRBV4-3 | - | ASSRDRRELF
- | TRBV20-1 | - | SARLGAGDYGYT
- | TRBV7-8 | - | ASSLARLFGTETQY
- | TRBV19 | TRBD1 | ASLSATGGANTEAF
few | TRBV2 | - | ASSEGGTLYT
few | TRBV7-2 | TRBD1 | ASRRTGNGAQH
- | TRBV14 | TRBD1 | ASSSTGGYYNSPLH
- | TRBV10-3 | - | AIRDSKGDQETQY
- | TRBV10-3 | TRBD2 | AISQGRGVSYEQY
- | TRBV25-1 | TRBD1 | ASSEFPGQGGTEAF
many | TRBV20-1 | - | SAPTAGGLRYGYT
few | TRBV3-1 | - | ASSQRSGAGNTEAF
once | TRBV24-1 | - | ASSLYFYGGLAGANVLT
many | TRBV5-1 | - | ASSLAAGPGGYT
once | TRBV7-2 | - | ASSLSRRVNSPLH
- | TRBV7-2 | - | ASSGRTVNTEAF
- | TRBV6-5 | - | ASRSYLSNQPQH
many | TRBV20-1 | - | SASRSVNQPQH
many | TRBV7-2 | - | ASSPSRWAGGYEQY
- | TRBV20-1 | - | SARLQGEGRETQY
once | TRBV7-9 | - | ASSSSGLTYEQY
- | TRBV10-2 | - | ASRVQGPGNTIY
- | TRBV2 | - | ASSEASIYGYT
few | TRBV29-1 | - | SAERQGLEKLF
few | TRBV29-1 | - | SATDGSGANVLT
- | TRBV29-1 | - | SVASRGGDQPQH
- | TRBV20-1 | TRBD2 | SARAGAGETQY
few | TRBV29-1 | TRBD1 | SVEGQGNYGYT
many | TRBV20-1 | - | SAPYGWNQGMRAGNTIY
- | TRBV20-1 | - | SANRRGTGELF
- | TRBV6-5 | TRBD2 | AISETSGNTGELF
many | TRBV20-1 | - | SATTYSNQPQH
- | TRBV10-2 | - | ASIGPHTGELF
few | TRBV7-9 | - | ASSQVSGDGGPYGYT
many | TRBV14 | - | ASSFDRRGNTGELF
- | TRBV11-3 | - | ASSSRVLSSYEQY